The sequence of this TCR beta chain was determined in a study of siplizumab effects on memory and regulatory T cells. With 3 bases removed from V and 3 bases from J, the gap between germline ends came to 20 bases. Germline V gives CDR1 ENHRY, CDR2 SYGVKD. The CDR3 sequence is 17 residues long. This clone was observed once. Only in-frame clones appear in the TCRdb table, and some are missing; sequencing was by immunoSEQ multiplex PCR. The sample consists of fewer than 30,000 clones, roughly 84% of them appearing once. Specimen: memory CD4+ T cells sorted from blood. The receptor was isolated from a human donor in good health. The chain has TRBV10-3 and TRBJ2-5; D is uncertain. In DNA form, the CDR3 reads TGTGCCATCAGTGACTCCAAAGCCGGGTCCGGCAAAGAGACCCAGTACTTC. Its translation is CAISDSKAGSGKETQYF.